This T cell receptor beta chain was found in a study of blood T cells in healthy people across ages. The authors ran a second PCR of 7 to 11 cycles using a sample-barcoded 5' primer and a J-beta primer mix. TCRdb called the 5' RACE reads again in MiXCR, with one record for every CDR3 protein. The sample has 1.5 million to 2 million distinct CDR3 sequences, roughly 27% seen once; the top ten hold less than 9.5%. This clonotype was observed a handful of times. Its antigen remains unidentified. V trimming: 5 bases; J trimming: 9 bases; junction bases outside the gene matches: 11. Germline V gives CDR1 SGHAT, CDR2 FQNNGV. The CDR3 covers 16 residues. Study-level findings and limits: Per million T cells, the diversity of TCR beta decreased roughly linearly as age advanced.

Sequences were obtained from blood. V gene TRBV11-2 combines with J gene TRBJ2-1, with TRBD2 matching 12 bases. This TCR derives from a woman in her twenties or thirties in good health. The CDR3: CASSGGTSGPTSEQFF. CDR3 sequence (DNA): TGTGCCAGCAGCGGAGGGACTAGCGGGCCTACTAGTGAGCAGTTCTTC. Looking up the rest from reference TRBV11-2 and TRBJ2-1 gives the full variable domain: EAGVAQSPRYKIIEKRQSVAFWCNPISGHATLYWYQQILGQGPKLLIQFQNNGVVDDSQLPKDRFSAERLKGVDSTLKIQPAKLEDSAVYLCASSGGTSGPTSEQFFGPGTRLTVL.